A single count supports the clone carrying this T cell receptor (beta chain). This specimen belongs to a study of shared clonotypes between healthy human individuals. Across the whole study: Participating donors consisted of two women and a few men aged 18 to 49.

Naive CD8 cells, CD45RO-negative and positively selected for CCR7, excluded terminally differentiated effector memory CD45RA+ cells. Deep level was the assay's run setting. This table comes from immunoSEQ multiplex PCR, and its TCRdb copy is limited to in-frame clones, with some not included. The sample records about 2.2 million clones, around 93% being singletons. The trim removed 0 bases at V and 2 bases at J, leaving 6 bases unmatched. Germline CDR1 is SGHRS and CDR2 is YFSETQ. The CDR3 is 17 residues long. The chain joins TRBV5-1 to TRBJ2-1; the match to TRBD2 covers 9 bases. Input material: naive CD8+ T cells from PBMCs. This receptor was obtained from a man aged 18-30 years in good health. Some clones in this sample may be carry-over from other donors' samples. The CDR3 DNA reads as TGCGCCAGCAGCTTGGGGCCTAGCGGGAAAACCTACAATGAGCAGTTCTTC. It yields the protein CASSLGPSGKTYNEQFF. The complete variable domain, with remaining parts taken from reference TRBV5-1 and TRBJ2-1, reads KAGVTQTPRYLIKTRGQQVTLSCSPISGHRSVSWYQQTPGQGLQFLFEYFSETQRNKGNFPGRFSGRQFSNSRSEMNVSTLELGDSALYLCASSLGPSGKTYNEQFFGPGTRLTVL.